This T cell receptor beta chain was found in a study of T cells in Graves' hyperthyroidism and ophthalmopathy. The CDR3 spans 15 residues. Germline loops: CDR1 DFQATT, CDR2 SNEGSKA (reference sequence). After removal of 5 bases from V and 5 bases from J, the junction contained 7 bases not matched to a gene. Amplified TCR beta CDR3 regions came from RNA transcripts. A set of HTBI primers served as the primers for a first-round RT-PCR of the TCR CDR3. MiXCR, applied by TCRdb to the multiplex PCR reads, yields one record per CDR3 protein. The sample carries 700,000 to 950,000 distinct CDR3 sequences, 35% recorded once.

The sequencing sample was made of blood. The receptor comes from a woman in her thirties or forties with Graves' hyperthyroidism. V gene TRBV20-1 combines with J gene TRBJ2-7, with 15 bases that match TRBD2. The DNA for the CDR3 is TGCAGTGCTCCCGGGACTAGCGGGAGGATAAACGAGCAGTACTTC. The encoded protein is CSAPGTSGRINEQYF.